This T cell receptor (beta chain) was captured by sequencing in a study of blood T cell repertoires in COVID-19. V lost 2 bases and J 5 bases, leaving 9 bases between the germline ends. From germline, CDR1 is MDHEN and CDR2 SYDVKM. The CDR3 is 13 amino acids. The data were produced by immunoSEQ multiplex PCR, yet TCRdb's version contains in-frame clones alone and is incomplete. Here the sample spans some 300,000 clones, approximately 90% being singletons. The sequence was obtained from a woman aged 55-75 years in a cohort exposed to, infected with or recovered from COVID-19 (not recorded which). Sequencing used PBMCs or T cells enriched from blood (not recorded which). The chain has TRBV28 and TRBJ1-2, with no clear D. The CDR3, as DNA: TGTGCCAGCAGTTTAGAGCCACCTTATGGCTACACCTTC. This translates into CASSLEPPYGYTF.